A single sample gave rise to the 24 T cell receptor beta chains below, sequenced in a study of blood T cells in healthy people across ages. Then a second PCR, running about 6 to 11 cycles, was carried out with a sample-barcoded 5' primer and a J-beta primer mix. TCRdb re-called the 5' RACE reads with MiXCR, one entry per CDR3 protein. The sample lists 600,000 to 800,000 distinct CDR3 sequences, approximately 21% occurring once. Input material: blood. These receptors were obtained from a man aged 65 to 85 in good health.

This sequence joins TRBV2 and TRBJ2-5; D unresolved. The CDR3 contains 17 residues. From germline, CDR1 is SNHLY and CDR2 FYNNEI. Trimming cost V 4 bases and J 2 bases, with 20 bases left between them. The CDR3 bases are TGTGCCAGCAGTGGGTCAGACTCTTACCCTGCTCAAGAGACCCAGTACTTC. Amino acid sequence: CASSGSDSYPAQETQYF.

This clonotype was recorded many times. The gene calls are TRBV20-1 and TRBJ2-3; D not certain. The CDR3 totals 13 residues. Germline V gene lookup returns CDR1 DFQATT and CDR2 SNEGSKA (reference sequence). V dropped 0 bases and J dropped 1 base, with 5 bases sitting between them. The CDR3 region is CSAREDGTDTQYF. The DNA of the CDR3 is TGCAGTGCTAGAGAGGATGGCACAGATACGCAGTATTTT.

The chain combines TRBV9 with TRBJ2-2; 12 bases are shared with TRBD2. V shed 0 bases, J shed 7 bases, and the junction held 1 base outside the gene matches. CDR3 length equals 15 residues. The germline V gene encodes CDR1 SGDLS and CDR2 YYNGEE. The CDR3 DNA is TGTGCCAGCAGCGTAGGGGGACTAGCGGGCGGGGAGCTGTTTTTT. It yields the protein CASSVGGLAGGELFF.

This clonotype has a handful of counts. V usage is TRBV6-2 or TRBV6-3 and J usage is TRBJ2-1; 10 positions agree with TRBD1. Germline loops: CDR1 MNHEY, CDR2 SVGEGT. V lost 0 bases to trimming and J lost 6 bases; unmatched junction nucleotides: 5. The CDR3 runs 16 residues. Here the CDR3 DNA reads TGTGCCAGCAGTTACTCGGGGACAGGGGCCGTCAATGAGCAGTTCTTC. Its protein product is CASSYSGTGAVNEQFF.

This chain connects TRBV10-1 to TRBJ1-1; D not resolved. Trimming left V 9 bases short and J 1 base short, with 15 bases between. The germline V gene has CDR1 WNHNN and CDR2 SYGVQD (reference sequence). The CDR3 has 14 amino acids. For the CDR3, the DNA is TGCGCCAGGAATCTACCCTTGGGGAACACTGAAGCTTTCTTT. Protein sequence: CARNLPLGNTEAFF.

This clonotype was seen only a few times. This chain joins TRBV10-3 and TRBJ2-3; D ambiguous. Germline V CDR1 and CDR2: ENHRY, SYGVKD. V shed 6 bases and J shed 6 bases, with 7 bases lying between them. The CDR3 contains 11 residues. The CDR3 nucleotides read TGTGCCATCAGCGAAGGGGATACGCAGTATTTT. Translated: CAISEGDTQYF.

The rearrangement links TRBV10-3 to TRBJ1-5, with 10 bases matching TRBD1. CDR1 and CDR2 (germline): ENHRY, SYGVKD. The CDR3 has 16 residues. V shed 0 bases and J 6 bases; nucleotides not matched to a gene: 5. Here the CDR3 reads CAISESGQGLAQPQHF. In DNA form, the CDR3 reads TGTGCCATCAGTGAGTCGGGACAGGGGTTGGCTCAGCCCCAGCATTTT.

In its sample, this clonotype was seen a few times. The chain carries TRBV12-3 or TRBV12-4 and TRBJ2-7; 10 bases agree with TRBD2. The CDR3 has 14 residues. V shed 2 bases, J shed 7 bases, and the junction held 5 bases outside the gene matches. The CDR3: CASSLQAGGSEQYF. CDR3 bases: TGTGCCAGCAGTTTACAAGCGGGAGGGAGTGAGCAGTACTTC.

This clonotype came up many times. The CDR3 DNA is TGTGCCAGCAGCCGAAGTAGCCAAGAGACCCAGTACTTC. It is translated as CASSRSSQETQYF. The chain is built from TRBV7-2 and TRBJ2-5, with D unclear. This CDR3 has 13 residues. Trimming pared 5 bases from V and 1 base from J, leaving 8 bases between. The V gene's germline CDR1 is SGHTA and CDR2 FQGNSA.

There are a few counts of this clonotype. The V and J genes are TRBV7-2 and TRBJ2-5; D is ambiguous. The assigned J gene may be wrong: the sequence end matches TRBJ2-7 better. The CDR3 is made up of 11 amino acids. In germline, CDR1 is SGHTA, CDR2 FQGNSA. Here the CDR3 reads CASSEKYEQYF. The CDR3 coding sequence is TGTGCCAGCAGCGAAAAATACGAGCAGTACTTC.

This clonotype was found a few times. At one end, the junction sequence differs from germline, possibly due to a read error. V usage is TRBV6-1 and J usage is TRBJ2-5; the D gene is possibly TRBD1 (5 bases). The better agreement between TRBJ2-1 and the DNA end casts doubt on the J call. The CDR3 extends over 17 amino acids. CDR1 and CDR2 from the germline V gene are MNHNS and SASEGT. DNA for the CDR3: TGTACCAGCAGTGAAGGTTTTCGGCAGGGTGGTCGGTCTGTGCAGTTCTTC. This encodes CTSSEGFRQGGRSVQFF.

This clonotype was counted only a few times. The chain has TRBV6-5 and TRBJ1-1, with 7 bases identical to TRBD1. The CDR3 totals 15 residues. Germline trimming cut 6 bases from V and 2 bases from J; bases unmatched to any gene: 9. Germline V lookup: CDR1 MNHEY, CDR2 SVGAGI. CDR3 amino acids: CASRGQGVANTEAFF. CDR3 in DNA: TGTGCCAGCAGGGGGCAGGGGGTAGCAAACACTGAAGCTTTCTTT.

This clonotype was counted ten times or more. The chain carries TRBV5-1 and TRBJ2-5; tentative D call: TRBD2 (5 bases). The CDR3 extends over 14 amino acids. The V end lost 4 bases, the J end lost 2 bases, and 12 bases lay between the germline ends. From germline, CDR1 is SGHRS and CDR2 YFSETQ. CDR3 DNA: TGCGCCAGCAGCGAGCAGGACTTACAAGAGACCCAGTACTTC. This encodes CASSEQDLQETQYF.

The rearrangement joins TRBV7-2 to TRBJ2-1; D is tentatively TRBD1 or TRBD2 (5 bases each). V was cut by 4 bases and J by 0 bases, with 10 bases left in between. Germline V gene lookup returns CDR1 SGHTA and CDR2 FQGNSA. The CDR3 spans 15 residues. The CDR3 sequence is CASSSAGTSYNEQFF. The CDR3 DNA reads TGTGCCAGCAGCTCAGCCGGGACCTCCTACAATGAGCAGTTCTTC.

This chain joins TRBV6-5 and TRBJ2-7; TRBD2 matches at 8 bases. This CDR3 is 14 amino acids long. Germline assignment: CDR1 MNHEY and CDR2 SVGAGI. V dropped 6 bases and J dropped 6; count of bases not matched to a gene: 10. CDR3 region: CASSLGIAGFEQYF. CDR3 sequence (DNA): TGTGCCAGCAGCCTCGGGATAGCGGGATTCGAGCAGTACTTC.

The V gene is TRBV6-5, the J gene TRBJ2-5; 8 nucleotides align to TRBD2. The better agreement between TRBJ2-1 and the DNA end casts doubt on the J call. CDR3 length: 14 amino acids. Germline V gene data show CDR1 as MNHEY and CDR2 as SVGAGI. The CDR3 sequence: CASRNSGNYNEQFF. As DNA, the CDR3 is TGTGCCAGCAGAAATAGCGGGAACTACAATGAGCAGTTCTTC.

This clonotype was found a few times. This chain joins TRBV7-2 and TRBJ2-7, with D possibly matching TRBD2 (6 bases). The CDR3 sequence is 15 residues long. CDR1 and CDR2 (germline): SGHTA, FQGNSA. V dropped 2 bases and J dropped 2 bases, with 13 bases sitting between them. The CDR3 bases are TGTGCCAGCAGCTTAATCGGCGGGATGACCTACGAGCAGTACTTC. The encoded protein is CASSLIGGMTYEQYF.

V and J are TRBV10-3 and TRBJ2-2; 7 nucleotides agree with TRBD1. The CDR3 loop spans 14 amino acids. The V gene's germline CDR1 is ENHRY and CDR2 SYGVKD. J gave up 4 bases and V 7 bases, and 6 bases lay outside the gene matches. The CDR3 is CAIKTGSGTGELFF. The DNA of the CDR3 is TGTGCCATCAAGACAGGGTCTGGCACCGGGGAGCTGTTTTTT.

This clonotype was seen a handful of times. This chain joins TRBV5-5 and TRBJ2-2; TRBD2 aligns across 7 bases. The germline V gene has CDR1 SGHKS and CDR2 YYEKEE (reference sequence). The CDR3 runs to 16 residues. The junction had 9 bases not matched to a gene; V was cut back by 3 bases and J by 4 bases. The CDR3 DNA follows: TGTGCCAGCAGCTCGTTAGCGGGCCCGAGCACCGGGGAGCTGTTTTTT. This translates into CASSSLAGPSTGELFF.

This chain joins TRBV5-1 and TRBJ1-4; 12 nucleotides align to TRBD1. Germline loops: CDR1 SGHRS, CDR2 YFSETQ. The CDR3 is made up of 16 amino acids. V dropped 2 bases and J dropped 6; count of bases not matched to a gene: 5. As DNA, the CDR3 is TGCGCCAGCAGCTTAACCGGGACAGGGGGCTATGAAAAACTGTTTTTT. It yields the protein CASSLTGTGGYEKLFF.

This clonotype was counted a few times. The CDR3 sequence: CASSQRDYEQYF. CDR3 sequence (DNA): TGTGCCAGCAGTCAAAGAGACTACGAGCAGTACTTC. The chain is built from TRBV12-3 or TRBV12-4 and TRBJ2-7; D is unresolved. V lost 5 bases and J lost 3, with 8 bases in between. The CDR3 consists of 12 residues.

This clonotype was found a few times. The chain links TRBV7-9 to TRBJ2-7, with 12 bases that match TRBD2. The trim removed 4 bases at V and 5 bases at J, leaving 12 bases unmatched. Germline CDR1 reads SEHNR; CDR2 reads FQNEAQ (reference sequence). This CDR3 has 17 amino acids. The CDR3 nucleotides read TGTGCCAGCAGCTCAGCCGAGACCTCTAGCGGGAGGGACGAGCAGTACTTC. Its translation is CASSSAETSSGRDEQYF.

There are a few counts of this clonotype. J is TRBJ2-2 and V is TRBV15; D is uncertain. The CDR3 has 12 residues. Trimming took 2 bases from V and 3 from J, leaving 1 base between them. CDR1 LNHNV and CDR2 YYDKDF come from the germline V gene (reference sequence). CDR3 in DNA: TGTGCCACCAGCAGATACACCGGGGAGCTGTTTTTT. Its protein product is CATSRYTGELFF.

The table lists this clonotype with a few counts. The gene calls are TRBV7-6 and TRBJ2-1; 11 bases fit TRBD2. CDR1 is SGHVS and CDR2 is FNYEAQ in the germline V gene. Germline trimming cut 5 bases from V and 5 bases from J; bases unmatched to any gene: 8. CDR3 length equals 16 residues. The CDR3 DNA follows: TGTGCCAGCAGCCCTACTAGCGGGAGTATCGACAATGAGCAGTTCTTC. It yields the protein CASSPTSGSIDNEQFF.